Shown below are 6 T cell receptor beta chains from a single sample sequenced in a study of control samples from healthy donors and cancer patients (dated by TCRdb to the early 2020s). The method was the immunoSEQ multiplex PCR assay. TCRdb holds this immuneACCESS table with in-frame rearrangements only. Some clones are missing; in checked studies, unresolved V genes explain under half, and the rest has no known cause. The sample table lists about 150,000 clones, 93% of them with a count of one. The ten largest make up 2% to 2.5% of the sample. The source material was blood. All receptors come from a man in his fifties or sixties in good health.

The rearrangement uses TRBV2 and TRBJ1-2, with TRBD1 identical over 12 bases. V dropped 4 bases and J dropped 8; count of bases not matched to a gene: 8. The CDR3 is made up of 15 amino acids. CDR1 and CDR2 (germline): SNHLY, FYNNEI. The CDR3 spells CASSATGTGGQGYTF. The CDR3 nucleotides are TGTGCCAGCAGTGCAACCGGGACAGGGGGCCAAGGCTACACCTTC.

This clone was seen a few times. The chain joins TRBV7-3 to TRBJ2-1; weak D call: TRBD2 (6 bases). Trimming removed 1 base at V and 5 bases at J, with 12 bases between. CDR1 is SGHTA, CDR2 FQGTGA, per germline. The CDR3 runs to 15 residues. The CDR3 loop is CASSLSSSAHNEQFF. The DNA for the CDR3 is TGTGCCAGCAGCTTAAGCTCTAGCGCCCACAATGAGCAGTTCTTC.

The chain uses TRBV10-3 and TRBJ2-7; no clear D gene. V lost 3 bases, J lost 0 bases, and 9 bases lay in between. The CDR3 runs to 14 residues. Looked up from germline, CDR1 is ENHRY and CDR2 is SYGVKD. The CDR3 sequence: CAISDAKGSYEQYF. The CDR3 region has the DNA TGTGCCATCAGTGATGCGAAAGGCTCCTACGAGCAGTACTTC.

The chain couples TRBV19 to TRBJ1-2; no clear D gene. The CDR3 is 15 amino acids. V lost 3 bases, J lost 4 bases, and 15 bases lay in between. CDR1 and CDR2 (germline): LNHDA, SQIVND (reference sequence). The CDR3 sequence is CASSILQSKGYGYTF. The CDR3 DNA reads TGTGCCAGTAGTATCTTACAGAGCAAGGGCTATGGCTACACCTTC.

Here the CDR3 DNA reads TGTGCCAGCAGTTACTCACTAGCTTCGCAGTACTTC. Protein product: CASSYSLASQYF. The chain combines TRBV6-2 or TRBV6-3 with TRBJ2-7, with D possibly TRBD2 on 6 matching bases. Trimming cost V 0 bases and J 9 bases, with 9 bases left between them. The CDR3 consists of 12 residues. The germline CDR1 and CDR2 sequences are MNHEY and SVGEGT.

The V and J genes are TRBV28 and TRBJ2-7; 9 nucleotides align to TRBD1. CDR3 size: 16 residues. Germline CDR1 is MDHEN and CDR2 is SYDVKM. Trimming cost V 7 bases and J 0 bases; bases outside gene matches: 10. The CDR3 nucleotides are TGTGCCAGCACCGTTGGGGGGGACAGGGACTCCTACGAGCAGTACTTC. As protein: CASTVGGDRDSYEQYF.